The 22 T cell receptor beta chains below all came from one sample that was sequenced in a study of T cell responses to AZD1222 COVID-19 vaccine. Data came from immunoSEQ multiplex PCR; TCRdb stores just in-frame clones and leaves some out. The sample comprises some 150,000 clones, over 85% of which are singletons, and approximately 5.4% rests with the top ten. The specimen comprised peripheral blood, sampled on day 0 of AZD1222 vaccination. These receptors were taken from an adult in good health.

This chain uses TRBV7-6 with TRBJ2-1; 12 positions agree with TRBD2. The CDR3 is 16 residues long. J lost 6 bases, V lost 5 bases, and 8 bases had no gene match. Germline values: CDR1 SGHVS, CDR2 FNYEAQ. Here the CDR3 reads CASSLTSGRTINEQFF. Here the CDR3 DNA reads TGTGCCAGCAGCCTAACTAGCGGGAGGACCATCAATGAGCAGTTCTTC.

This rearrangement joins TRBV4-1 to TRBJ1-2; TRBD1 matches 7 bases. V trimming: 3 bases; J trimming: 8 bases; junction bases outside the gene matches: 12. Germline-derived CDR1 and CDR2 are MGHRA and YSYEKL. The CDR3 totals 15 residues. The CDR3 spells CASSQKGAEGSGYTF. In DNA form, the CDR3 reads TGCGCCAGCAGCCAGAAGGGGGCTGAGGGGTCCGGCTACACCTTC.

The V gene is TRBV5-5, the J gene TRBJ2-7; TRBD2 is a possible D gene (6 bases). The germline V gene has CDR1 SGHKS and CDR2 YYEKEE (reference sequence). There are 12 residues in the CDR3. CDR3 sequence: CEARGYGYEQYF. As DNA, the CDR3 is TGTGAAGCGCGGGGCTATGGGTACGAGCAGTACTTC.

CDR3: CATSAGGLLFF. The CDR3 DNA follows: TGTGCCACCAGCGCAGGGGGGCTGCTGTTTTTT. V and J are TRBV10-3 and TRBJ2-2; maybe TRBD1 (7 bases). The germline gives CDR1 ENHRY, CDR2 SYGVKD. The CDR3 runs to 11 residues. V gave up 10 bases and J gave up 13 bases, with 16 bases separating them.

DNA of the CDR3: TGCACCAGCAGCCAAGAAGGGGTAGAGACCCAGTACTTC. Translation gives CTSSQEGVETQYF. The J gene is TRBJ2-5, the V gene TRBV1; the listed D gene, TRBD1, was not tested against the DNA. TRBV1 is reported as a pseudogene. There are 13 residues in the CDR3.

V gene TRBV4-2 combines with J gene TRBJ1-1; D is unresolved. V lost 0 bases to trimming and J lost 1 base, with 18 bases between them. CDR1 is LGHNA, CDR2 YNFKEQ, per germline. The CDR3 is 18 residues long. CDR3 sequence (DNA): TGTGCCAGCAGCCAAGACTTGTTCGGGCCGTCTGAGAACACTGAAGCTTTCTTT. Amino acids: CASSQDLFGPSENTEAFF.

This chain links TRBV6-1 with TRBJ2-5; 12 positions agree with TRBD2. The CDR3 has 17 residues. The J segment lost 7 bases and the V segment lost 1 base, leaving 10 bases of the junction unmatched. Per the germline V gene, CDR1 is MNHNS and CDR2 is SASEGT. CDR3 residues: CASSEGLAGAGAWTQYF. The CDR3 DNA is TGTGCCAGCAGTGAAGGACTAGCGGGGGCCGGGGCGTGGACCCAGTACTTC.

The rearrangement links TRBV28 to TRBJ2-2, with 11 bases fitting TRBD1. Germline CDR1 is MDHEN and CDR2 is SYDVKM. This CDR3 has 17 amino acids. With V trimmed by 6 bases and J by 9 bases, 15 bases remained unmatched. CDR3 bases: TGTGCCAGCAGCATGGACCGGGACAGGGGGTATCACCGGGAGCTGTTTTTT. It encodes CASSMDRDRGYHRELFF.

This chain uses TRBV29-1 with TRBJ2-3, with D possibly TRBD1 on 6 matching bases. The CDR3 extends over 13 amino acids. From germline, CDR1 is SQVTM and CDR2 ANQGSEA. Trimming removed 1 base at V and 9 bases at J, with 14 bases between. CDR3 DNA sequence: TGCAGCGTTGAAGTACAGGGAGCCGACACGCAGTATTTT. The encoded protein is CSVEVQGADTQYF.

J is TRBJ1-3 and V is TRBV5-1; D unclear. The CDR3 spans 15 residues. Per germline, CDR1 SGHRS and CDR2 YFSETQ. The germline V and J ends were trimmed by 0 bases and 3 bases, with 10 bases remaining between them. CDR3 sequence (DNA): TGCGCCAGCAGCTTGGCCATGGGAGATGGAAACACCATATATTTT. It is translated as CASSLAMGDGNTIYF. Based on the CDR3 plus reference TRBV5-1 and TRBJ1-3, the full variable domain is KAGVTQTPRYLIKTRGQQVTLSCSPISGHRSVSWYQQTPGQGLQFLFEYFSETQRNKGNFPGRFSGRQFSNSRSEMNVSTLELGDSALYLCASSLAMGDGNTIYFGEGSWLTVV.

V is TRBV5-1 and J is TRBJ1-1; 10 bases match TRBD1. From germline, CDR1 is SGHRS and CDR2 YFSETQ. V shed 5 bases, J shed 3 bases, and the junction held 7 bases outside the gene matches. The length of the CDR3 is 15 residues. The CDR3 protein is CASSPGGTGDTEAFF. CDR3 bases: TGCGCCAGCAGTCCTGGAGGGACAGGGGACACTGAAGCTTTCTTT.

Comment on this clone: Other DNA sequences in the same sample also yield this CDR3. The chain has TRBV12-3 or TRBV12-4 and TRBJ1-1; no definite D call. Trimming stripped 2 bases from V and 3 bases from J, with 7 bases between. The CDR3 contains 13 residues. This chain's CDR3 is CASSLIRDTEAFF. CDR3 nucleotide sequence: TGTGCCAGCAGTTTAATCCGGGACACTGAAGCTTTCTTT.

The V call is TRBV28, the J call TRBJ2-2; D not certain. CDR1 is MDHEN, CDR2 SYDVKM, per germline. Between the trimmed V and J ends, which lost 5 bases and 0 bases, there was a span of 10 bases. This CDR3 region has 15 residues. The CDR3 DNA sequence: TGTGCCAGCAGTCTAACGCGGCCGAACACCGGGGAGCTGTTTTTT. Protein sequence: CASSLTRPNTGELFF.

The chain employs TRBV7-2 and TRBJ1-5; D is uncertain. Trimming pared 6 bases from V and 4 bases from J, leaving 7 bases between. This CDR3 is 12 amino acids long. Germline V CDR1 and CDR2: SGHTA, FQGNSA. This CDR3 is CASSLKNQPQHF. CDR3 bases: TGTGCCAGCAGTCTGAAGAATCAGCCCCAGCATTTT.

This chain connects TRBV3-1 (or the pseudogene TRBV3-2) to TRBJ1-1, with D unresolved. Trimming stripped 3 bases from V and 0 bases from J, with 8 bases between. CDR3 size: 14 residues. In germline, CDR1 is LGHDT, CDR2 YNNKEL (reference sequence). The CDR3: CASSQGTMNTEAFF. The CDR3 nucleotides read TGTGCCAGCAGCCAGGGCACAATGAACACTGAAGCTTTCTTT.

The chain links TRBV6-6 to TRBJ1-1; weak D call: TRBD1 (6 bases). Germline V gives CDR1 MNHNY, CDR2 SVGAGI (reference sequence). The CDR3 covers 14 residues. The germline V and J ends were trimmed by 2 bases and 3 bases, with 10 bases remaining between them. The CDR3 here is CASSYVGADTEAFF. DNA of the CDR3: TGTGCCAGCAGTTACGTGGGGGCGGACACTGAAGCTTTCTTT.

The genes are TRBV24-1 and TRBJ2-5; 7 bases are a match to TRBD2. Germline V gene lookup returns CDR1 KGHDR and CDR2 SFDVKD. The junction had 2 bases not matched to a gene; V was cut back by 7 bases and J by 1 base. The CDR3 is 13 amino acids. The CDR3 loop is CATRAGVQETQYF. CDR3 sequence (DNA): TGTGCCACCAGGGCGGGGGTCCAAGAGACCCAGTACTTC.

This clone was picked up one time. The rearrangement uses TRBV28 and TRBJ1-6, with 9 bases aligning to TRBD1. Germline CDR1 reads MDHEN; CDR2 reads SYDVKM. This CDR3 contains 15 residues. V lost 5 bases to trimming and J lost 10 bases; unmatched junction nucleotides: 9. The CDR3 coding sequence is TGTGCCAGCAGTCCTCGGGACAGGGAGAGCTCACCCCTCCACTTT. Its translation: CASSPRDRESSPLHF.

The chain has TRBV28 and TRBJ2-2; D might be TRBD1 (5 bases). In germline, CDR1 is MDHEN, CDR2 SYDVKM. The CDR3 length is 14 residues. V lost 1 base and J 6 bases, leaving 9 bases between the germline ends. CDR3 DNA: TGTGCCAGCAGTTTATTGCAGGGCCCCGGGGAGCTGTTTTTT. The encoded protein is CASSLLQGPGELFF.

The chain employs TRBV7-9 and TRBJ2-1; 7 bases are shared with TRBD2. Per germline, CDR1 SEHNR and CDR2 FQNEAQ (reference sequence). This CDR3 is 14 amino acids long. Trimming took 9 bases from V and 4 from J; bases not matched to a gene: 9. The CDR3 region is CASSNGGSYNEQFF. Here the CDR3 DNA reads TGTGCCAGTTCAAATGGCGGGAGTTACAATGAGCAGTTCTTC. The full variable domain, with the rest looked up from reference TRBV7-9 and TRBJ2-1, is DTGVSQNPRHKITKRGQNVTFRCDPISEHNRLYWYRQTLGQGPEFLTYFQNEAQLEKSRLLSDRFSAERPKGSFSTLEIQRTEQGDSAMYLCASSNGGSYNEQFFGPGTRLTVL.

The genes are TRBV6-5 and TRBJ2-3, with 12 bases fitting TRBD1. The CDR3 covers 16 residues. With 4 bases clipped from V and 0 bases from J, the junction kept 2 bases outside the gene matches. The germline V gene has CDR1 MNHEY and CDR2 SVGAGI. CDR3 protein: CASSWDRGHSTDTQYF. CDR3 bases: TGTGCCAGCAGTTGGGACAGGGGGCATAGCACAGATACGCAGTATTTT.

In this sample, this clone turned up a few times. This chain joins TRBV28 and TRBJ1-3; D ambiguous. This CDR3 contains 15 residues. Looked up from germline, CDR1 is MDHEN and CDR2 is SYDVKM. V dropped 4 bases and J dropped 5 bases, with 15 bases sitting between them. CDR3 sequence reads: CASSSESAARNTIYF. The CDR3 region has the DNA TGTGCCAGCAGTTCGGAATCTGCGGCGCGAAACACCATATATTTT.